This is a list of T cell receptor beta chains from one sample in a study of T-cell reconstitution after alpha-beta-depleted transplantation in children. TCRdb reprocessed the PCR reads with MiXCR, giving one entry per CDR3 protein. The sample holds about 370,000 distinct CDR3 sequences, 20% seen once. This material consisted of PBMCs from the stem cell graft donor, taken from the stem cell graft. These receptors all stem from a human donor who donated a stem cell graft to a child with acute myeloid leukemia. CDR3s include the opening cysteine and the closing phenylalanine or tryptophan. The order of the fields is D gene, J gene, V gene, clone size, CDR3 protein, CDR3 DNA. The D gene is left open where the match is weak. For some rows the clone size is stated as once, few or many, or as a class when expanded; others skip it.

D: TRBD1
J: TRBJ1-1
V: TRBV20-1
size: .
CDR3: CSARDAGGFTEAFF
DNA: TGCAGTGCTAGGGACGCAGGGGGTTTCACTGAAGCTTTCTTT

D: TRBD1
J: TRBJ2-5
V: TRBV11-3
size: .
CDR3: CASSPRDRGRETQYF
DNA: TGTGCCAGCAGCCCACGGGACAGGGGGCGAGAGACCCAGTACTTC

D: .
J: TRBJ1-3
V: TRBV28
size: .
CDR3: CASSSTQGSGNTIYF
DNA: TGTGCCAGCAGTTCTACACAGGGATCTGGAAACACCATATATTTT

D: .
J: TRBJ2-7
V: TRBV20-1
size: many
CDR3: CSAPRRLDAYEQYF
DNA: TGCAGTGCCCCTAGACGTCTAGATGCCTACGAGCAGTACTTC

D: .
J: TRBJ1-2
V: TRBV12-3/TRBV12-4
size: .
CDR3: CASTRGPIYNYGYTF
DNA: TGTGCCAGCACCAGGGGACCGATCTATAACTATGGCTACACCTTC

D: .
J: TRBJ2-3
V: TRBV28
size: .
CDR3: CASSYGTRRTDTQYF
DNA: TGTGCCAGCAGTTACGGGACTCGCCGCACAGATACGCAGTATTTT

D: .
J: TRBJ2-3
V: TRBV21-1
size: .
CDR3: CASSPPPEARGTDTQYF
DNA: TGTGCCAGCAGCCCTCCTCCAGAGGCGAGAGGAACAGATACGCAGTATTTT

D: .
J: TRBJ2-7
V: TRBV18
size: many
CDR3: CASSPQSREQYF
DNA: TGTGCCAGCTCACCCCAGTCGCGCGAGCAGTACTTC

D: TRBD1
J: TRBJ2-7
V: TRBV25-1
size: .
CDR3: CASSGTGLSYEQYF
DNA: TGTGCCAGCAGCGGGACAGGCCTTTCCTACGAGCAGTACTTC

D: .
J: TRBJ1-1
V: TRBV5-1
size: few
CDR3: CASSPAGRMNTEAFF
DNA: TGCGCCAGCAGCCCAGCGGGACGGATGAACACTGAAGCTTTCTTT

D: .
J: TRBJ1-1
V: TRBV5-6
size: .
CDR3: CASSLAGMEVTEAFF
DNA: TGTGCCAGCAGCTTGGCAGGGATGGAGGTCACTGAAGCTTTCTTT

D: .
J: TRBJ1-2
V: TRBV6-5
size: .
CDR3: CASSYQGGYTF
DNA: TGTGCCAGCAGTTACCAGGGCGGCTACACCTTC

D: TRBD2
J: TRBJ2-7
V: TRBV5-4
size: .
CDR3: CASSLEGREGDEQYF
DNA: TGTGCCAGCAGCTTGGAGGGGCGGGAGGGCGACGAGCAGTACTTC

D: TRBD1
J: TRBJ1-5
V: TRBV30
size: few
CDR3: CACSGGAGQPQHF
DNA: TGTGCCTGCTCAGGGGGCGCGGGACAGCCCCAGCATTTT

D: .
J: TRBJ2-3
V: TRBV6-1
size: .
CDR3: CASHRVSGLPDTQYF
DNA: TGTGCCAGCCACAGGGTTTCAGGCCTCCCAGATACGCAGTATTTT

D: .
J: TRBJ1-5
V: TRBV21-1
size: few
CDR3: CASSKIRGVQYNSNQPQHF
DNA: TGTGCCAGCAGCAAAATTAGGGGAGTACAGTACAATAGCAATCAGCCCCAGCATTTT

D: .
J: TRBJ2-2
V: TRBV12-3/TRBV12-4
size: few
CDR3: CASCTGNTGELFF
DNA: TGTGCCAGCTGTACAGGGAACACCGGGGAGCTGTTTTTT

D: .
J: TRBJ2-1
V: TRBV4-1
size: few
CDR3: CASSQVDLISYNEQFF
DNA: TGCGCCAGCAGCCAAGTGGACTTAATCTCCTACAATGAGCAGTTCTTC

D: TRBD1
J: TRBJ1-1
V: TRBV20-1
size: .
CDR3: CSAREGQATLEAFF
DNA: TGCAGTGCTAGAGAGGGACAGGCCACTCTTGAAGCTTTCTTT

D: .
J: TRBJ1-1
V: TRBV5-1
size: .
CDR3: CASSFKRMNTEAFF
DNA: TGCGCCAGCAGCTTTAAGAGAATGAACACTGAAGCTTTCTTT

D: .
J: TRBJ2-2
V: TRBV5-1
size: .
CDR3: CASRPLDTGELFF
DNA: TGCGCCAGCAGACCCCTAGACACCGGGGAGCTGTTTTTT

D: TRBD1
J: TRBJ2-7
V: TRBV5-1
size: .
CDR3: CASSLLEGTDEQYF
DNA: TGCGCCAGCAGCTTGCTTGAAGGGACAGACGAGCAGTACTTC

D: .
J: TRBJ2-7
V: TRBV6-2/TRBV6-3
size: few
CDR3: CASSSRGYEQYF
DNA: TGTGCCAGCAGTTCCCGGGGTTACGAGCAGTACTTC

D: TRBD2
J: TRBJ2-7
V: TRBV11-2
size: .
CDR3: CASSLDGSGRGSYEQYF
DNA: TGTGCCAGCAGCTTAGACGGGAGCGGGAGAGGGTCCTACGAGCAGTACTTC

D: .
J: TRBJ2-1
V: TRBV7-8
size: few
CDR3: CASRPRDLGYNEQFF
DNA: TGTGCCAGCAGACCCCGGGACCTTGGCTACAATGAGCAGTTCTTC

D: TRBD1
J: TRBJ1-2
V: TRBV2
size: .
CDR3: CASIDREIYGYTF
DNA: TGTGCCAGCATCGACAGGGAGATCTATGGCTACACCTTC

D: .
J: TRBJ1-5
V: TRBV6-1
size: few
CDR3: CASSFSSGNQPQHF
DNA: TGTGCCAGCAGCTTCAGCTCGGGCAATCAGCCCCAGCATTTT

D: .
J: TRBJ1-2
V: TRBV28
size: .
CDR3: CASSLGSTEQGGAF
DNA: TGTGCCAGCAGTTTGGGTTCCACTGAACAGGGAGGCGCCTTC

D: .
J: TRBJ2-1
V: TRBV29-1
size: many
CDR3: CSALGENEQFF
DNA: TGCAGCGCCCTAGGGGAAAATGAGCAGTTCTTC

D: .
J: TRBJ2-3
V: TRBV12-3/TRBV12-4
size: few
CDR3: CASRSSGQTRQYF
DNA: TGTGCCAGCAGATCTTCAGGACAGACACGGCAGTATTTT

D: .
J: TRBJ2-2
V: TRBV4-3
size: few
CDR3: CASSQGSGNTGELFF
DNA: TGCGCCAGCAGCCAAGGGAGCGGGAACACCGGGGAGCTGTTTTTT

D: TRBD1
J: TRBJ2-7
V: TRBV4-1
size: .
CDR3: CASSQDVAGTGLEQYF
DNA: TGCGCCAGCAGCCAAGATGTGGCCGGGACAGGGCTCGAGCAGTACTTC

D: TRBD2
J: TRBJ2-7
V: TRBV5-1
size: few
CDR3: CASSLGGSLTYEQYF
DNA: TGCGCCAGCAGCTTGGGCGGGAGTTTAACCTACGAGCAGTACTTC

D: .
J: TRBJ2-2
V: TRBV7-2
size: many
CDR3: CASSPHPNRPANTGELFF
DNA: TGTGCCAGCAGCCCACACCCTAACCGACCTGCGAACACCGGGGAGCTGTTTTTT

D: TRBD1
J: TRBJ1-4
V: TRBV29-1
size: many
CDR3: CSVGDSYSEKLFF
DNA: TGCAGCGTTGGGGACAGCTACTCGGAAAAACTGTTTTTT

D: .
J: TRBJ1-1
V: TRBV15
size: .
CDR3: CATSSKTENTEAFF
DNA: TGTGCCACCAGCTCGAAGACAGAGAACACTGAAGCTTTCTTT

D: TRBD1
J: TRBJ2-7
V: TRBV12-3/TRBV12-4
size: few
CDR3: CASSFSAGTGGSYEQYF
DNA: TGTGCCAGCAGTTTTTCTGCTGGGACAGGGGGCTCCTACGAGCAGTACTTC

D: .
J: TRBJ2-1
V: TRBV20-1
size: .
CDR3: CSARVATGGNEQFF
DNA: TGCAGTGCCCGGGTGGCGACCGGAGGCAATGAGCAGTTCTTC

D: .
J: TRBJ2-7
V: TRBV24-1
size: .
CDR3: CATTVPKTYEQYF
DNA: TGTGCCACCACTGTCCCCAAGACCTACGAGCAGTACTTC

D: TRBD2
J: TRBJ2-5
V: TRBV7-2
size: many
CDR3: CASSTSGRGQETQYF
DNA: TGTGCCAGCAGCACAAGCGGGAGAGGACAAGAGACCCAGTACTTC

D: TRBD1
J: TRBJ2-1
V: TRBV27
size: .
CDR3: CASSSLDRGLYNEQFF
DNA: TGTGCCAGCAGTTCCCTGGACAGGGGGTTGTACAATGAGCAGTTCTTC

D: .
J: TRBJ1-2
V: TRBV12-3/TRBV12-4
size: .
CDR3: CASSPSLRYGYTF
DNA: TGTGCCAGCAGCCCTTCCCTGCGCTATGGCTACACCTTC

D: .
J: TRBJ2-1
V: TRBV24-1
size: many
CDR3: CATSGPMGKANNEQFF
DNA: TGTGCCACCAGTGGCCCAATGGGCAAAGCCAACAATGAGCAGTTCTTC

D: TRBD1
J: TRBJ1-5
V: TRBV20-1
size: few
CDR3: CSKTGSGNQPQHF
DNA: TGCAGTAAGACAGGGAGTGGCAATCAGCCCCAGCATTTT

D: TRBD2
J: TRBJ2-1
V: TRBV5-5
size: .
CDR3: CASSSSASGRGNEQFF
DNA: TGTGCCAGCAGCTCCTCGGCTAGCGGGAGGGGCAATGAGCAGTTCTTC

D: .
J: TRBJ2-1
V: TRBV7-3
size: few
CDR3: CASSVPGAGLNEQFF
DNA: TGTGCCAGCAGCGTCCCCGGGGCCGGCCTCAATGAGCAGTTCTTC

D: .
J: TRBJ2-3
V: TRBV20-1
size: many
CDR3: CSARAGSRPTDTQYF
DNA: TGCAGTGCTAGAGCCGGGAGTAGGCCAACAGATACGCAGTATTTT

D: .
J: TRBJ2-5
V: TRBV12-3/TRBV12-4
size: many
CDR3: CASSLTGIETQYF
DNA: TGTGCCAGCAGTTTAACAGGGATCGAGACCCAGTACTTC

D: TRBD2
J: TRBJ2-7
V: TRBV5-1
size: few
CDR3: CASSLGISGRPSYEQYF
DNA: TGCGCCAGCAGCTTGGGGATTAGCGGGAGGCCCTCCTACGAGCAGTACTTC

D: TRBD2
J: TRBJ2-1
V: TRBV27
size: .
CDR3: CASSPRGTSVLNEQFF
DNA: TGTGCCAGCAGTCCACGTGGGACTAGCGTGCTCAATGAGCAGTTCTTC

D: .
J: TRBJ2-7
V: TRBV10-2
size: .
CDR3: CASSVQASYEQYF
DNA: TGCGCCAGCAGTGTCCAAGCCTCCTACGAGCAGTACTTC

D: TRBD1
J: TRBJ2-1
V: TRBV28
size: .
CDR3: CASITPPGQGGNEQFF
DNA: TGTGCCAGCATCACTCCCCCGGGACAGGGTGGTAATGAGCAGTTCTTC

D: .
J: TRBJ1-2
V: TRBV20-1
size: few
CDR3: CSAYTGDGYTF
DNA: TGCAGTGCCTATACCGGTGATGGCTACACCTTC

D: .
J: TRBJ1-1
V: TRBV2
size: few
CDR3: CASRDIAEAFF
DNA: TGTGCCAGCAGGGACATCGCTGAAGCTTTCTTT

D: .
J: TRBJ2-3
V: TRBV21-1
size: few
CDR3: CASSRALAKAADTQYF
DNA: TGTGCCAGCAGCAGAGCACTAGCGAAGGCGGCAGATACGCAGTATTTT